Below, one T cell receptor (beta chain) is given with its context. The germline gives CDR1 MNHEY, CDR2 SVGEGT. The V end lost 6 bases, the J end lost 3 bases, and 17 bases lay between the germline ends. This CDR3 contains 15 residues. This entry comes from a study of control samples from healthy donors and cancer patients. Here immunoSEQ multiplex PCR was the method, and the copy in TCRdb shows in-frame clones only, minus some. The sample lists about 92,000 clones, 82% occurring once. The rearrangement uses TRBV6-2 or TRBV6-3 and TRBJ1-2; maybe TRBD1 (6 bases). Sequenced material: blood. This TCR was recovered from an older woman in good health. CDR3: CASSSPGRGDYGYTF. CDR3 nucleotides: TGTGCCAGCAGCTCCCCCGGCAGGGGTGACTATGGCTACACCTTC.